This T cell receptor (beta chain) emerged from a study of cytotoxic CD8 clonotypes in ibrutinib-treated CLL. Study as a whole: Of a cohort that held 11 relapsed/refractory and around 14 treatment-naive patients, some 17 were IGHV unmutated. Response samples were drawn at a median of roughly 13 months of treatment, range 6 to 36.

The method was immunoSEQ multiplex PCR; TCRdb's version includes in-frame clones alone and lacks a portion of them. This sample has about 97,000 clones, with more than 75% found just once. General study results and limits: Baseline levels were approached again at progression, after clonality had risen at ibrutinib response.

The CDR3 has 18 amino acids. The V gene end was trimmed by 5 bases and the J gene end by 1 base; junction bases not matched to a gene: 9. Germline-derived CDR1 and CDR2 are SEHNR and FQNEAQ (reference sequence). This clone was recorded only once. Its cognate antigen is unknown. The chain carries TRBV7-9 and TRBJ2-3; 13 nucleotides align to TRBD2. This clonotype was obtained from a human donor with chronic lymphocytic leukemia. Sequencing used PBMCs, obtained after 12 months of ibrutinib treatment. As DNA, the CDR3 is TGTGCCAGCAGCCGAGGGGGAGGGACTAGCGGGGGCACAGATACGCAGTATTTT. This codes for CASSRGGGTSGGTDTQYF. The full variable domain, rest sourced from reference TRBV7-9 and TRBJ2-3, is DTGVSQNPRHKITKRGQNVTFRCDPISEHNRLYWYRQTLGQGPEFLTYFQNEAQLEKSRLLSDRFSAERPKGSFSTLEIQRTEQGDSAMYLCASSRGGGTSGGTDTQYFGPGTRLTVL.